This entry concerns a single TCR beta chain. What it recognizes is unknown. The junction shows a germline mismatch at one end, possibly a read error. The data stem from a study of blood T cell dynamics during melanoma immunotherapy. Germline CDR1 is SEHNR and CDR2 is FQNEAQ (reference sequence). CDR3 length equals 16 residues. Time point specified: pre-treatment baseline. Every bulk PBMC sample received the same 350 ng of DNA. The protocol was immunoSEQ multiplex PCR, while the TCRdb copy is restricted to in-frame clones and leaves out a portion. The profile shows approximately 15,000 clones, about 83% of them singletons. Broader study findings: Clones driving repertoire changes may be melanoma-specific or general immune activation.

This rearrangement joins TRBV7-9 to TRBJ2-7; 12 bases match TRBD2. Sequences were derived from blood, sampled from a patient treated with checkpoint blockade. The clonotype was recovered from a human donor with melanoma. CDR3 bases: TGTGCCAGCAACTTAGGAGGACTAGCGGGAACCTACGAGCAGTACTTC. It specifies CASNLGGLAGTYEQYF.